These T cell receptor beta chains were read from a single sample in a study of blood T cell repertoires in COVID-19. Data came from immunoSEQ multiplex PCR; TCRdb stores just in-frame clones and leaves some out. The data show about 350,000 clones, with around 90% seen just once and 3% to 4% held by the top ten. Sequenced sample: peripheral blood. These receptor sequences come from a woman aged 18-29 years who had recovered from COVID-19. Each CDR3 is given with its conserved first and last residue.

J gene: TRBJ1-1
V gene: TRBV6-5
CDR3 protein: CASSQGLNTEAFF

J gene: TRBJ1-3
V gene: TRBV19
CDR3 protein: CASSLRQTSSGNTIYF

J gene: TRBJ1-3
V gene: TRBV7-6
CDR3 protein: CASSPTRQGGRGNTIYF

J gene: TRBJ1-2
V gene: TRBV30
CDR3 protein: CAWRTGGFYGYTF

J gene: TRBJ1-6
V gene: TRBV5-6
CDR3 protein: CASSHPTGSNSPLHF

J gene: TRBJ2-3
V gene: TRBV19
CDR3 protein: CASMGDRRGTDTQYF

J gene: TRBJ2-4
V gene: TRBV18
CDR3 protein: CASSPRQLPTAKNIQYF

J gene: TRBJ2-3
V gene: TRBV3-1/TRBV3-2
CDR3 protein: CASSQKIEGTDTQYF

J gene: TRBJ2-5
V gene: TRBV5-1
CDR3 protein: CASSLGSYEGLVETQYF

J gene: TRBJ1-4
V gene: TRBV6-2/TRBV6-3
CDR3 protein: CASSLQTAGEKLFF

J gene: TRBJ2-1
V gene: TRBV12-3/TRBV12-4
CDR3 protein: CASSPEGLNEQFF

J gene: TRBJ2-6
V gene: TRBV18
CDR3 protein: CASAQPGAGANVLTF

J gene: TRBJ2-3
V gene: TRBV7-2
CDR3 protein: CASRYRRGDTQYF

J gene: TRBJ2-3
V gene: TRBV10-3
CDR3 protein: CAISEPEERPARTDTQYF